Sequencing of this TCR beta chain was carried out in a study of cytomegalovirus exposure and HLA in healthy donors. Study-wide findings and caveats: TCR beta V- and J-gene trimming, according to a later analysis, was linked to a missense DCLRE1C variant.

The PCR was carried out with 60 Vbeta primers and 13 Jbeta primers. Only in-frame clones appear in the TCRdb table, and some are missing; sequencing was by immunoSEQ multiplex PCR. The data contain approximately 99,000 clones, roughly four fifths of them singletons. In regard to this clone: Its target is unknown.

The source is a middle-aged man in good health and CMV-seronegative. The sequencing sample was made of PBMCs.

The CDR3 reads CASSGAGGSPTDTQYF. For the CDR3, the DNA is TGCGCCAGCTCAGGGGCGGGGGGGTCCCCCACAGATACGCAGTATTTT. The chain employs TRBV5-1 and TRBJ2-3; 9 positions match TRBD2. The CDR3 is made up of 16 amino acids. CDR1 and CDR2 from the germline V gene are SGHRS and YFSETQ. Trimming removed 7 bases from V and 2 bases from J; junction bases left unmatched: 11.